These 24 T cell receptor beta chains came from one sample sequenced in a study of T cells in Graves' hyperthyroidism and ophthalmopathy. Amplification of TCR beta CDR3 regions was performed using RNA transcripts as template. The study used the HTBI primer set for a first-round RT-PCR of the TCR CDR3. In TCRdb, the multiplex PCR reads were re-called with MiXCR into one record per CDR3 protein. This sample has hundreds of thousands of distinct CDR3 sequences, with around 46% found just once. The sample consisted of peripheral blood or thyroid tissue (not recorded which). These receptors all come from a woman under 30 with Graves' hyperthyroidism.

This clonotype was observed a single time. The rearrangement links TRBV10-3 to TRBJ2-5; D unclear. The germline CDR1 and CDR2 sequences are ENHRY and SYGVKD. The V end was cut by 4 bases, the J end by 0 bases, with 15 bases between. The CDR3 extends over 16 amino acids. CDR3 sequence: CAISARNRLNQETQYF. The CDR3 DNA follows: TGTGCCATCAGTGCTCGAAACCGACTGAACCAAGAGACCCAGTACTTC.

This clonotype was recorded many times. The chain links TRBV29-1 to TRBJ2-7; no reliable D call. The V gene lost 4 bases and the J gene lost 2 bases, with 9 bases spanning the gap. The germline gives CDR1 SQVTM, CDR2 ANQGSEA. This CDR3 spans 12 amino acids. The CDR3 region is CSVVPGAYEQYF. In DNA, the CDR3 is TGCAGCGTTGTCCCCGGAGCCTACGAGCAGTACTTC.

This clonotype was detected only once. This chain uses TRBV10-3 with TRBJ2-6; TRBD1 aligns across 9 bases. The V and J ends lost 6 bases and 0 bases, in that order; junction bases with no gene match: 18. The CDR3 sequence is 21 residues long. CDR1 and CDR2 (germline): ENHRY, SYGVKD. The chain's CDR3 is CAISSSTGRGQGFSGANVLTF. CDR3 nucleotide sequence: TGTGCCATCAGCTCTTCAACAGGGAGGGGACAGGGTTTCTCTGGGGCCAACGTCCTGACTTTC.

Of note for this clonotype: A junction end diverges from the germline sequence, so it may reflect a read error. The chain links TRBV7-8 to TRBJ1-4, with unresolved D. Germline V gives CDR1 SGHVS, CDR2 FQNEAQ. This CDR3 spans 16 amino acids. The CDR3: CASSREGRTTNEKLFF. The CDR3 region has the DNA TGCGCCAGCAGCCGCGAAGGGCGGACAACTAATGAAAAACTGTTTTTT.

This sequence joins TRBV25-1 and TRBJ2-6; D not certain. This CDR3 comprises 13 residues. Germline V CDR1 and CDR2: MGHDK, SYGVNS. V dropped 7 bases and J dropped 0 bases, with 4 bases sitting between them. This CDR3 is CASTASGANVLTF. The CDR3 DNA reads TGTGCCAGCACAGCCTCTGGGGCCAACGTCCTGACTTTC.

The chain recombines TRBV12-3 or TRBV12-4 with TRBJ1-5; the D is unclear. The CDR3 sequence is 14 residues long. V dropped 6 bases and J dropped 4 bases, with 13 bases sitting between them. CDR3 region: CASSVDVWNQPQHF. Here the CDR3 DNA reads TGTGCCAGCAGCGTCGATGTATGGAATCAGCCCCAGCATTTT.

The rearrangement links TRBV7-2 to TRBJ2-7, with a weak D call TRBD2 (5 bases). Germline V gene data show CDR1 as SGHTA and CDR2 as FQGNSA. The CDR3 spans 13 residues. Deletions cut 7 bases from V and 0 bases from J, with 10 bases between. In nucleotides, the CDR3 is TGTGCCAGCAAACATGGGAGCTCCTACGAGCAGTACTTC. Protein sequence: CASKHGSSYEQYF.

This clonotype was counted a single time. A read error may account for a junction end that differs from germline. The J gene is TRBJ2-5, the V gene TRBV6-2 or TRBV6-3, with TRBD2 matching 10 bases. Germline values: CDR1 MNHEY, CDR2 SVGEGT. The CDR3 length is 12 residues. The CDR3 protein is CASSSSGTSVFF. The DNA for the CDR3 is TGTGCCAGCAGTTCATCCGGGACTAGCGTTTTTTTC.

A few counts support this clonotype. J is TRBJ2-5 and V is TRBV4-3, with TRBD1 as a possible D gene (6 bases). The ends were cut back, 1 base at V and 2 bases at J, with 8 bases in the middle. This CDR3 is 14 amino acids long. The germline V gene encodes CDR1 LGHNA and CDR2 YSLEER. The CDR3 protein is CASSQGTEQETQYF. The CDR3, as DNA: TGCGCCAGCAGCCAAGGGACAGAGCAAGAGACCCAGTACTTC.

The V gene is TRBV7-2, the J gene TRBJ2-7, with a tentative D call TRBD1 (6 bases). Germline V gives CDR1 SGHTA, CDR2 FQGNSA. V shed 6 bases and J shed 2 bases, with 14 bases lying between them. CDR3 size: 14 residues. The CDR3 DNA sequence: TGTGCCAGCAGGCTCGTACAGGGCCCCTACGAGCAGTACTTC. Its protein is CASRLVQGPYEQYF.

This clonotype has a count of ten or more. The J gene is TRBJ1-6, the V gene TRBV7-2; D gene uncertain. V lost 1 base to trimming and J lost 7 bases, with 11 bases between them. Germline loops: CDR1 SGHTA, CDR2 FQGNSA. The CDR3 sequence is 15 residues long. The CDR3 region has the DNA TGTGCCAGCAGCTTAGAGGGCAGGCAGAATTCACCCCTCCACTTT. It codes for CASSLEGRQNSPLHF.

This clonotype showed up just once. The CDR3 loop reads CASSEQLAGTFYEQYF. For the CDR3, the DNA is TGCGCCAGCAGTGAGCAACTAGCGGGAACTTTCTACGAGCAGTACTTC. The V gene is TRBV10-2, the J gene TRBJ2-7; 10 positions match TRBD2. The CDR3 has 16 residues. V lost 2 bases and J lost 3; bases outside the gene matches: 7. Germline-derived CDR1 and CDR2 are WSHSY and SAAADI.

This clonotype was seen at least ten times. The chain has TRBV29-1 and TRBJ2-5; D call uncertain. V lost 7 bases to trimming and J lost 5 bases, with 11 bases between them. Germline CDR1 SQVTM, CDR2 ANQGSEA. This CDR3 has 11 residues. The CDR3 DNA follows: TGCAGCGCCCTCTTGTGGGAGACCCAGTACTTC. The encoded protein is CSALLWETQYF.

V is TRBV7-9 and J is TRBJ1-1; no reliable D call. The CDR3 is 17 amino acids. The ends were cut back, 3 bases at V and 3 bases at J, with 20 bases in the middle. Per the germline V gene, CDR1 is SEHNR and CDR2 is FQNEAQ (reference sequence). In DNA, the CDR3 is TGTGCCAGCAGCTTGGGAATTACTCCCAGAAGGGACACTGAAGCTTTCTTT. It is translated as CASSLGITPRRDTEAFF.

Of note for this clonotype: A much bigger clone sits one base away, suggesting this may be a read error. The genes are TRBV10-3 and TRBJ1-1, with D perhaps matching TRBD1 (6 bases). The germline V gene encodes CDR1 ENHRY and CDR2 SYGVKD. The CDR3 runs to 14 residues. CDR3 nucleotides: TGTGCCATCAGGAGAGGCGAAGGGGACACTGAAGCTTCCTTT. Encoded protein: CAIRRGEGDTEASF.

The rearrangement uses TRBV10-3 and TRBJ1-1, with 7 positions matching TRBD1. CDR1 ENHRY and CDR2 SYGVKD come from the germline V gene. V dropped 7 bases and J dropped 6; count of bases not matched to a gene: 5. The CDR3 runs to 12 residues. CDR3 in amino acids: CAIKQGYAEAFF. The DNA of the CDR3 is TGTGCCATCAAACAGGGGTACGCTGAAGCTTTCTTT.

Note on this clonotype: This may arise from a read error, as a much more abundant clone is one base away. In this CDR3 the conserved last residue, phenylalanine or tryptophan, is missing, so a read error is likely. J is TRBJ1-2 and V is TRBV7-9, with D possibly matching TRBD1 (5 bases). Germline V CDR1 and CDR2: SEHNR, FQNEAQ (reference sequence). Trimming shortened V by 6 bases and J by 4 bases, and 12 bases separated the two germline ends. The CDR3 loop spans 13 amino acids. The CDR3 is CASSQTESYGYTY. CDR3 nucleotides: TGTGCCAGCAGTCAGACAGAGAGCTATGGCTACACCTAC.

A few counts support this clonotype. This CDR3 is CASSDSEMGPQHF. The CDR3 bases are TGTGCCAGCAGTGATTCCGAGATGGGACCCCAGCATTTT. V and J are TRBV2 and TRBJ1-5; no clear D. The CDR3 consists of 13 residues. V was trimmed by 3 bases and J by 10 bases, leaving 13 bases between them. Germline V gene data show CDR1 as SNHLY and CDR2 as FYNNEI.

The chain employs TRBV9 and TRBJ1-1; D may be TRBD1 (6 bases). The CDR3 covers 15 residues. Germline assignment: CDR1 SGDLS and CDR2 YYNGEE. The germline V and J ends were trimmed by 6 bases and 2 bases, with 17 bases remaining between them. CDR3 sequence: CASTRGGALNTEAFF. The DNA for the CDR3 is TGTGCCAGCACCCGGGGGGGGGCCTTAAACACTGAAGCTTTCTTT.

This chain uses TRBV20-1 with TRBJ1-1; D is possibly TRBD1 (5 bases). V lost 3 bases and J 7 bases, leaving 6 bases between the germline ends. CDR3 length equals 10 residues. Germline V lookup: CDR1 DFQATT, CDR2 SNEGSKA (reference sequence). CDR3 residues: CSARDNEAFF. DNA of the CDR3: TGCAGTGCTAGGGACAATGAAGCTTTCTTT.

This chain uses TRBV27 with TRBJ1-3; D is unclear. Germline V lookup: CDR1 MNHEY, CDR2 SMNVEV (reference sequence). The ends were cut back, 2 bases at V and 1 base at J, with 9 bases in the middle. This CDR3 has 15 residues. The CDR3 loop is CASSLVIASGNTIYF. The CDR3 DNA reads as TGTGCCAGCAGTTTAGTGATCGCTTCTGGAAACACCATATATTTT.

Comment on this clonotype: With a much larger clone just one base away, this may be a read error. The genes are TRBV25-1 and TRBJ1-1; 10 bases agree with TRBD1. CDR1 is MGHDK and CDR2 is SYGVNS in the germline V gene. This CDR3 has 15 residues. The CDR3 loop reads CAGSGLDRGGTEAFF. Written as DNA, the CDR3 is TGTGCCGGCAGTGGACTGGACAGGGGGGGAACTGAAGCTTTCTTT. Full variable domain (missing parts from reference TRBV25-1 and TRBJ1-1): EADIYQTPRYLVIGTGKKITLECSQTMGHDKMYWYQQDPGMELHLIHYSYGVNSTEKGDLSSESTVSRIRTEHFPLTLESARPSHTSQYLCAGSGLDRGGTEAFFGQGTRLTVV.

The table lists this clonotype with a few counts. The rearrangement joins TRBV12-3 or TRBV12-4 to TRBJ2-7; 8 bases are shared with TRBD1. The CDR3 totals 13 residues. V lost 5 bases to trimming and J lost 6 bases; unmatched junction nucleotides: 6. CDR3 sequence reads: CASSPDGTGEQYF. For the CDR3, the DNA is TGTGCCAGCAGTCCCGACGGGACAGGCGAGCAGTACTTC.

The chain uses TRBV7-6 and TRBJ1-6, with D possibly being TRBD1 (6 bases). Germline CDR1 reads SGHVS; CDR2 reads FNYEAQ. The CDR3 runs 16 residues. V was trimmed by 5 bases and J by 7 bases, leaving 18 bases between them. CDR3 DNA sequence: TGTGCCAGCAGCCAAGATCCAGGGGTGGGGAATTCACCCCTCCACTTT. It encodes CASSQDPGVGNSPLHF.